The present T cell receptor (beta chain) was sequenced within a study of beta chain features in type 1 diabetes. Every bit of the isolated RNA underwent reverse transcription, so sequencing read expressed TCRB transcripts. TCRdb keeps only in-frame clones here, not all; method: immunoSEQ multiplex PCR. This sample has around 40,000 clones; about 51% occur once, and the top ten carry over 2%. The germline V and J ends were trimmed by 4 bases and 4 bases, with 10 bases remaining between them. CDR1 MGHRA and CDR2 YSYEKL come from the germline V gene. The CDR3 is made up of 13 amino acids. This receptor was identified in a woman aged 18-29 years in good health. V gene TRBV4-1 combines with J gene TRBJ2-5; the D gene is possibly TRBD2 (6 bases). Sample: Tregs from blood. The DNA for the CDR3 is TGCGCCAGCAGCCCAGGAGGGAGAGAGACCCAGTACTTC. Its protein is CASSPGGRETQYF.